These 18 T cell receptor beta chains originate from one sample sequenced in a study of shared clonotypes between healthy human individuals. Here immunoSEQ multiplex PCR was the method, and the copy in TCRdb shows in-frame clones only, minus some. The sample shows some 200,000 clones, just over 65% of them seen only once. Sequenced sample: memory CD4+ T cells sorted from blood. Subset defined: CD45RA-negative fraction. The receptor source for this set is a young man in good health.

The chain combines TRBV2 with TRBJ1-1, with D hard to call. Per germline, CDR1 SNHLY and CDR2 FYNNEI. The CDR3 spans 12 residues. V lost 4 bases, J lost 0 bases, and 3 bases lay in between. The CDR3, as DNA: TGTGCCAGCAGTGGCATGAACACTGAAGCTTTCTTT. It translates to CASSGMNTEAFF. Combining the CDR3 with reference TRBV2 and TRBJ1-1 gives the whole variable domain EPEVTQTPSHQVTQMGQEVILRCVPISNHLYFYWYRQILGQKVEFLVSFYNNEISEKSEIFDDQFSVERPDGSNFTLKIRSTKLEDSAMYFCASSGMNTEAFFGQGTRLTVV.

This clone was seen only a few times. This chain links TRBV4-1 with TRBJ1-5; D ambiguous. Trimming shortened V by 2 bases and J by 5 bases, and 19 bases separated the two germline ends. The germline gives CDR1 MGHRA, CDR2 YSYEKL. The CDR3 runs 17 residues. The CDR3 bases are TGCGCCAGCAGCCAATGGGTAGGAACTGAACCCGATCAGCCCCAGCATTTT. It specifies CASSQWVGTEPDQPQHF.

The V call is TRBV7-2, the J call TRBJ2-7, with TRBD2 identical over 14 bases. J gave up 6 bases and V 5 bases, and 9 bases lay outside the gene matches. Germline CDR1 SGHTA, CDR2 FQGNSA. The CDR3 extends over 16 amino acids. CDR3 in amino acids: CASSPRTSGRSGEQYF. DNA for the CDR3: TGTGCCAGCAGCCCTCGGACTAGCGGGAGGTCGGGCGAGCAGTACTTC.

This clone was counted at least ten times. J is TRBJ2-2 and V is TRBV11-2, with 9 nucleotides matching TRBD2. The CDR3 is 15 residues long. Germline trimming cut 5 bases from V and 7 bases from J; bases unmatched to any gene: 8. Germline V gene data show CDR1 as SGHAT and CDR2 as FQNNGV. The CDR3 nucleotides read TGTGCCAGCAGCAATAGCGGGAGTATGGTCGGGGAGCTGTTTTTT. It encodes CASSNSGSMVGELFF.

The rearrangement links TRBV28 to TRBJ1-2; 9 nucleotides match TRBD1. The CDR3 is made up of 14 amino acids. J gave up 8 bases and V 5 bases, and 9 bases lay outside the gene matches. Per germline, CDR1 MDHEN and CDR2 SYDVKM. In DNA form, the CDR3 reads TGTGCCAGCAGTCCGTACAGGGGGCGAAAAGGCTACACCTTC. It encodes CASSPYRGRKGYTF.

The chain has TRBV9 and TRBJ2-6; TRBD1 matches at 8 bases. This CDR3 comprises 18 residues. Germline V gene lookup returns CDR1 SGDLS and CDR2 YYNGEE. With V trimmed by 0 bases and J by 0 bases, 5 bases remained unmatched. Here the CDR3 reads CASSVAGQANSGANVLTF. The DNA for the CDR3 is TGTGCCAGCAGCGTAGCGGGACAGGCAAACTCTGGGGCCAACGTCCTGACTTTC. The variable domain in full, completed from reference TRBV9 and TRBJ2-6, reads DSGVTQTPKHLITATGQRVTLRCSPRSGDLSVYWYQQSLDQGLQFLIQYYNGEERAKGNILERFSAQQFPDLHSELNLSSLELGDSALYFCASSVAGQANSGANVLTFGAGSRLTVL.

This chain joins TRBV13 and TRBJ1-5; D unclear. Germline-derived CDR1 and CDR2 are PRHDT and FYEKMQ (reference sequence). The CDR3 runs to 12 residues. The V end lost 0 bases, the J end lost 6 bases, and 3 bases lay between the germline ends. CDR3 in amino acids: CASSLGGQPQHF. As DNA, the CDR3 is TGTGCCAGCAGCTTAGGCGGTCAGCCCCAGCATTTT.

The genes are TRBV11-3 and TRBJ2-7; D is undetermined. CDR3 length: 12 amino acids. Between the trimmed V and J ends, which lost 5 bases and 5 bases, there was a span of 10 bases. Germline CDR1 is SGHNT and CDR2 is YENEEA. For the CDR3, the DNA is TGTGCCAGCAGCAAAGGACCCGACGAGCAGTACTTC. Protein product: CASSKGPDEQYF.

This clone was counted between two and nine times. The chain links TRBV5-1 to TRBJ2-1; 10 bases match TRBD2. V lost 4 bases and J lost 4; bases outside the gene matches: 8. This CDR3 comprises 16 residues. Germline V gene data show CDR1 as SGHRS and CDR2 as YFSETQ. Here the CDR3 reads CASSPGLAGAYNEQFF. Here the CDR3 DNA reads TGCGCCAGCAGCCCGGGCCTAGCGGGAGCGTACAATGAGCAGTTCTTC.

This sequence joins TRBV7-7 and TRBJ2-7; 9 bases agree with TRBD2. V trimming: 2 bases; J trimming: 3 bases; junction bases outside the gene matches: 5. From germline, CDR1 is SSHAT and CDR2 FNYEAQ (reference sequence). This CDR3 contains 15 residues. This CDR3 is CASSLSAGGYYEQYF. CDR3 DNA sequence: TGTGCCAGCAGCTTATCCGCGGGAGGGTACTACGAGCAGTACTTC.

The genes are TRBV23-1 and TRBJ2-2; TRBD1 matches at 7 bases. TRBV23-1 is marked as an open reading frame, function uncertain. Unmatched junction bases numbered 18, after V lost 2 bases and J lost 3 bases. The CDR3 consists of 20 residues. The DNA for the CDR3 is TGCGCCAGCAGTCAACCCCCTGACAGGGAGCCCATCCGAGACACCGGGGAGCTGTTTTTT. It codes for CASSQPPDREPIRDTGELFF.

Note on this clone: This sample also contains other DNA sequences that code for the same CDR3. The chain joins TRBV5-1 to TRBJ1-4, with 10 positions matching TRBD1. The CDR3 is 14 amino acids. J lost 7 bases, V lost 0 bases, and 0 bases had no gene match. Germline V lookup: CDR1 SGHRS, CDR2 YFSETQ. The CDR3 bases are TGCGCCAGCAGCTTGGGGACAGGGGGTGAAAAACTGTTTTTT. Translated, it gives CASSLGTGGEKLFF.

The chain uses TRBV14 and TRBJ2-7, with unresolved D. The germline gives CDR1 SGHDN, CDR2 FVKESK. The CDR3 is made up of 15 amino acids. The germline V and J ends were trimmed by 4 bases and 0 bases, with 13 bases remaining between them. CDR3 sequence reads: CASSPSLGISYEQYF. The CDR3 region has the DNA TGTGCCAGCAGCCCCTCGCTGGGGATCTCCTACGAGCAGTACTTC.

The V gene is TRBV29-1, the J gene TRBJ2-7; 7 bases map to TRBD1. Germline assignment: CDR1 SQVTM and CDR2 ANQGSEA. Germline trimming cut 6 bases from V and 0 bases from J; bases unmatched to any gene: 5. The CDR3 is 13 residues long. CDR3 sequence reads: CSVKDRYSYEQYF. The CDR3 DNA follows: TGCAGCGTAAAGGACAGGTACTCCTACGAGCAGTACTTC.

The chain carries TRBV29-1 and TRBJ2-1; D call uncertain. V dropped 4 bases and J dropped 5 bases, with 3 bases sitting between them. CDR1 and CDR2 from the germline V gene are SQVTM and ANQGSEA. CDR3 length: 10 residues. For the CDR3, the DNA is TGCAGCGTTGCCGACAATGAGCAGTTCTTC. Translating it yields CSVADNEQFF.

J is TRBJ2-3 and V is TRBV15; D gene ambiguous. With 11 bases removed from V and 1 base from J, the gap between germline ends came to 16 bases. Germline CDR1 and CDR2: LNHNV and YYDKDF (reference sequence). This CDR3 has 14 residues. As DNA, the CDR3 is TGTGCCGCTGCGCCGGAAGACGGCACAGATACGCAGTATTTT. Protein sequence: CAAAPEDGTDTQYF.

The V and J genes are TRBV10-3 and TRBJ1-5; 7 bases match TRBD1. J was trimmed by 5 bases and V by 0 bases; bases with no gene match: 4. The CDR3 runs 15 residues. Germline CDR1 ENHRY, CDR2 SYGVKD. The CDR3 region has the DNA TGTGCCATCAGTGAGTCGACAGGGCATCATCAGCCCCAGCATTTT. Translated: CAISESTGHHQPQHF.

The chain uses TRBV7-8 and TRBJ2-1, with 7 nucleotides matching TRBD2. With V trimmed by 0 bases and J by 2 bases, 4 bases remained unmatched. CDR1 is SGHVS, CDR2 FQNEAQ, per germline. This CDR3 has 16 amino acids. CDR3 DNA: TGTGCCAGCAGCTTAGCGGGAGGGTCGGCCTACAATGAGCAGTTCTTC. Translating gives CASSLAGGSAYNEQFF.